Listed below are T cell receptor beta chains from one sample, sequenced in a study of regulatory T cells in long-lasting Graves disease. One entry per CDR3 protein results from TCRdb running MiXCR on the multiplex PCR reads. This table has some 340,000 distinct CDR3 sequences, approximately 23% appearing once. The starting material was peripheral blood mononuclear cells (PBMCs), obtained when the disease was refractory, from a patient treated with antithyroid drugs. These receptors were taken from a woman in her 40s with Graves disease. The conserved cysteine and the conserved F or W are not part of the CDR3 here. Clone size is stated in some rows and not others, as once, few, many or a class when expanded.

clone size | CDR3 length | V gene | CDR3 protein
many | 12 | TRBV29-1 | SAQKRTVNTEAF
few | 11 | TRBV20-1 | SGLDRGNYGYT
many | 13 | TRBV27 | ASSFMQGPQETQY
many | 12 | TRBV25-1 | ASSGVAGGETQY
few | 13 | TRBV30 | AWRTGPTGGGEQY
. | 14 | TRBV11-3 | ASSPGAGGSNTEAF
few | 11 | TRBV7-2 | ASSLDGTGELF
few | 12 | TRBV29-1 | SSSGTNYYNEQF
. | 12 | TRBV7-2 | ASSQDRDTDTQY
. | 12 | TRBV5-1 | ASSLAGSADTQY
many | 12 | TRBV6-5 | ASSYSRTSVAQY
. | 10 | TRBV19 | ASSIEGQRQH
. | 13 | TRBV3-1 | ASSQGANRGETQY
. | 16 | TRBV12-3/TRBV12-4 | ASTPKVREILSGNTIY
few | 13 | TRBV27 | ASTLTGNGANVLT
once | 14 | TRBV28 | ASSSPLAGDRETQY
many | 11 | TRBV12-3/TRBV12-4 | ASSFVSTDTQY
many | 10 | TRBV11-1 | ASGYGTYEQY
many | 13 | TRBV28 | ASSLATGGTGELF
many | 10 | TRBV28 | ASGALNYGYT
few | 11 | TRBV6-2/TRBV6-3 | ASSSDGGNTIY
many | 12 | TRBV12-3/TRBV12-4 | ASRGDGTSGSRD
. | 11 | TRBV11-2 | ASSSVRHGELF
once | 15 | TRBV7-9 | ARAGGGANPSTDTQY
many | 12 | TRBV6-1 | ASSRRQGRTEAF
. | 11 | TRBV11-2 | ASSSGSTDTQY
many | 13 | TRBV20-1 | SARGLAGTEETQY
few | 11 | TRBV20-1 | SARAGGVGEQY
. | 14 | TRBV16 | ASSQWASGRAYEQY
few | 11 | TRBV24-1 | ATGDSFNEKLF
. | 12 | TRBV2 | ASRRQGAYYGYT
. | 13 | TRBV10-3 | ATLGTSGIPETQY
many | 13 | TRBV12-3/TRBV12-4 | ASDVGTGLTGELF
few | 12 | TRBV14 | ASSQNTGGYEQY
many | 13 | TRBV2 | ASTDIVDSNQPQH
. | 12 | TRBV30 | AWSRGRGLETQY
few | 13 | TRBV3-1 | ASSQVGGLDSPLH
few | 12 | TRBV5-1 | ASCFEGYQETQY
few | 13 | TRBV19 | ASRSAGTGESEAF
many | 14 | TRBV20-1 | SARPTSGGGSGEQY
. | 20 | TRBV7-3 | ASSPKPLVFSGENDTNEKLF
. | 13 | TRBV20-1 | SASDRRQLNQPQH
. | 16 | TRBV3-1 | ASSQDILSEGQSSEQY
few | 14 | TRBV28 | ASSPGQGSGAYEQY
few | 16 | TRBV12-3/TRBV12-4 | ASTRTGGSSANTGELF
. | 12 | TRBV2 | ASTKTSGYNEQF
. | 13 | TRBV10-2 | ASSVHGRAAGELF
few | 12 | TRBV6-1 | ASTGRRSYNEQF
many | 11 | TRBV28 | ASKGQRYYEQY
few | 14 | TRBV11-3 | ASSLDGNLGAGELF
. | 9 | TRBV2 | ASSLLPGYT
. | 12 | TRBV5-1 | ASSFQGRTYEQY
. | 12 | TRBV2 | ASSDFLAGDTQY
few | 12 | TRBV7-2 | ASSSPVNQETQY